The rows below give T cell receptor beta chains drawn from one sample of a study of cytomegalovirus exposure and HLA in healthy donors. Some clones are missing from TCRdb's copy, which holds only in-frame ones; the method was immunoSEQ multiplex PCR. The profile shows 150,000 or so clones, roughly 80% of them singletons. Sequences were obtained from PBMCs. These receptors all stem from a man aged 50 to 60 in good health and CMV-seropositive. CDR3s include the opening cysteine and the closing phenylalanine or tryptophan. A D gene is named only where the DNA matches it firmly. The size field is filled for only some rows; it gives once, few, many or a size class.

>TRBD1|.|TRBV5-1|TRBJ2-7
CASSGTGTTYEQYF
TGCGCCAGCAGCGGGACAGGGACAACCTACGAGCAGTACTTC
>TRBD2|.|TRBV4-2|TRBJ2-1
CASSQESGSVNEQFF
TGTGCCAGCAGCCAAGAAAGCGGGAGTGTCAATGAGCAGTTCTTC
>TRBD1|.|TRBV5-6|TRBJ1-4
CASSYGTEGDEKLFF
TGTGCCAGCAGCTATGGGACAGAAGGGGACGAAAAACTGTTTTTT
>TRBD2|.|TRBV19|TRBJ2-7
CASSISASGRALEGEQYF
TGTGCCAGTAGTATAAGCGCTAGCGGGAGGGCCCTCGAAGGGGAGCAGTACTTC
>.|once|TRBV6-5|TRBJ1-5
CASSQTGFQPQHF
TGTGCCAGCAGTCAAACAGGGTTTCAGCCCCAGCATTTT
>TRBD1|.|TRBV6-1|TRBJ1-5
CASRDRVDQPQHF
TGTGCCAGCAGGGACAGGGTTGACCAGCCCCAGCATTTT
>.|.|TRBV5-5|TRBJ2-6
CASTLPGHSGANVLTF
TGTGCCAGCACCCTTCCGGGACACTCTGGGGCCAACGTCCTGACTTTC
>TRBD1|.|TRBV5-1|TRBJ2-2
CASSLAGQMNTGELFF
TGCGCCAGCAGCTTGGCGGGACAGATGAACACCGGGGAGCTGTTTTTT
>TRBD2|.|TRBV25-1|TRBJ2-5
CASSRAGGETQYF
TGTGCCAGCAGCCGCGCGGGGGGGGAGACCCAGTACTTC
>.|once|TRBV27|TRBJ1-5
CASGHQPQHF
TGTGCCAGCGGCCATCAGCCCCAGCATTTT
>.|.|TRBV9|TRBJ2-3
CASSVMTGRAQYF
TGTGCCAGCAGCGTAATGACAGGCAGAGCGCAGTATTTT
>.|few|TRBV2|TRBJ1-5
CASSAMQGYSNQPQHF
TGTGCCAGCAGTGCAATGCAGGGGTATAGCAATCAGCCCCAGCATTTT
>TRBD1|.|TRBV28|TRBJ2-7
CASNHRGNSYEQYF
TGTGCCAGCAACCACAGGGGGAACAGCTACGAGCAGTACTTC
>TRBD1|.|TRBV4-3|TRBJ2-1
CASSQGLAGTDNEQFF
TGCGCCAGCAGCCAAGGGCTGGCCGGGACAGACAATGAGCAGTTCTTC
>.|few|TRBV30|TRBJ1-2
CASHRTVNYGYTF
TGTGCCTCTCATAGGACAGTAAACTATGGCTACACCTTC
>TRBD2|.|TRBV9|TRBJ2-5
CASSVPSGGTETQYF
TGTGCCAGCAGCGTCCCTAGCGGGGGGACGGAGACCCAGTACTTC
>TRBD1|.|TRBV29-1|TRBJ1-1
CSVGTGGTEAFF
TGCAGCGTTGGGACAGGGGGGACTGAAGCTTTCTTT
>TRBD2|.|TRBV9|TRBJ2-2
CASSATSGSGTGELFF
TGTGCCAGCAGCGCGACTAGCGGGAGTGGGACCGGGGAGCTGTTTTTT
>.|once|TRBV5-1|TRBJ2-1
CASSLGSAGVFDEQFF
TGCGCCAGCAGCTTGGGATCGGCAGGGGTGTTCGATGAGCAGTTCTTC
>.|.|TRBV10-3|TRBJ1-1
CAISESEGLNTEAFF
TGTGCCATCAGTGAGTCAGAGGGCTTGAACACTGAAGCTTTCTTT
>.|.|TRBV4-1|TRBJ2-5
CASSHTGLGETQYF
TGCGCCAGCAGCCACACAGGGTTGGGAGAGACCCAGTACTTC
>.|few|TRBV10-3|TRBJ1-1
CASLGVTEAFF
TGTGCCAGTCTAGGGGTCACTGAAGCTTTCTTT
>TRBD1|medium-sized|TRBV6-5|TRBJ1-1
CASSKQGMNTEAFF
TGTGCCAGCAGTAAACAGGGGATGAACACTGAAGCTTTCTTT
>TRBD1|few|TRBV9|TRBJ1-2
CASSGQGRGYGYTF
TGTGCCAGCAGCGGACAGGGGAGGGGCTATGGCTACACCTTC
>TRBD1|.|TRBV5-4|TRBJ2-7
CASSGGTGGYEQYF
TGTGCCAGCAGCGGCGGGACAGGGGGCTACGAGCAGTACTTC
>TRBD1|.|TRBV27|TRBJ2-5
CASSSDRGPRETQYF
TGTGCCAGCAGTTCAGACAGGGGTCCCAGGGAGACCCAGTACTTC
>TRBD2|.|TRBV6-6|TRBJ2-5
CASSPSGSVETQYF
TGTGCCAGCAGTCCTAGCGGGAGCGTTGAGACCCAGTACTTC
>.|.|TRBV11-2|TRBJ1-1
CASSSGVEAFF
TGTGCCAGCAGCTCAGGGGTTGAAGCTTTCTTT
>.|.|TRBV6-6|TRBJ2-1
CASSSGERLNNEQFF
TGTGCCAGCAGTTCAGGGGAAAGGCTTAACAATGAGCAGTTCTTC
>TRBD2|.|TRBV7-2|TRBJ2-1
CASSLVKVAGGPRYEQFF
TGTGCCAGCAGCTTAGTGAAGGTGGCGGGGGGGCCTAGGTATGAGCAGTTCTTC
>.|few|TRBV9|TRBJ1-4
CASSQFSGDEKLFF
TGTGCCAGCAGCCAGTTTTCAGGGGATGAAAAACTGTTTTTT
>TRBD1|.|TRBV27|TRBJ2-7
CASSWSQGYEQYF
TGTGCCAGCAGTTGGTCACAGGGGTACGAGCAGTACTTC
>.|once|TRBV6-1|TRBJ2-7
CASSSPTGFKYEQYF
TGTGCCAGCAGTAGCCCCACAGGGTTTAAGTACGAGCAGTACTTC
>.|.|TRBV7-6|TRBJ1-1
CASSLGGSGEAFF
TGTGCCAGCAGCTTAGGAGGCTCGGGAGAAGCTTTCTTT
>TRBD2|.|TRBV11-2|TRBJ2-1
CASSPLLAGVEQFF
TGTGCCAGCAGCCCCTTGCTAGCGGGAGTTGAGCAGTTCTTC
>.|.|TRBV27|TRBJ2-7
CASSLALGGGYEQYF
TGTGCCAGCAGTTTAGCCCTAGGGGGGGGCTACGAGCAGTACTTC
>.|.|TRBV10-3|TRBJ2-1
CASRAGDEQFF
TGTGCCAGCCGGGCCGGGGATGAGCAGTTCTTC
>TRBD2|.|TRBV7-3|TRBJ2-3
CASSLRAGTSSDTQYF
TGTGCCAGCAGCTTACGGGCCGGGACTAGTAGCGATACGCAGTATTTT
>.|.|TRBV19|TRBJ1-1
CASSGGIWTEAFF
TGTGCCAGTAGTGGGGGGATTTGGACTGAAGCTTTCTTT
>.|.|TRBV7-9|TRBJ1-1
CASSLPAHSVNTEAFF
TGTGCCAGCAGCTTGCCGGCCCACAGTGTGAACACTGAAGCTTTCTTT
>.|.|TRBV5-6|TRBJ2-5
CASSSVRGGETQYF
TGTGCCAGCAGCTCCGTCAGGGGAGGGGAGACCCAGTACTTC
>TRBD1|.|TRBV5-1|TRBJ2-2
CASRLDRGGGELFF
TGCGCCAGCAGATTGGACAGGGGTGGCGGGGAGCTGTTTTTT
>.|.|TRBV5-1|TRBJ1-1
CASSLEGGLREAFF
TGCGCCAGCAGCTTGGAGGGGGGGCTCCGGGAAGCTTTCTTT
>.|.|TRBV7-2|TRBJ1-5
CASSLVSGSNQPQHF
TGTGCCAGCAGCTTAGTTTCAGGGAGCAATCAGCCCCAGCATTTT
>.|.|TRBV2|TRBJ2-7
CASRALDSFREQYF
TGTGCCAGCAGGGCCCTCGACTCATTCCGCGAGCAGTACTTC
>TRBD2|.|TRBV30|TRBJ2-1
CAWRIAGGSEQFF
TGTGCCTGGAGGATCGCGGGGGGTAGTGAGCAGTTCTTC
>TRBD1|once|TRBV5-1|TRBJ1-2
CASSGTATNYGYTF
TGCGCCAGCAGTGGGACAGCTACTAACTATGGCTACACCTTC
>.|.|TRBV19|TRBJ1-2
CASSILRRDYGYTF
TGTGCCAGTAGTATTTTGCGGCGGGACTATGGCTACACCTTC
>TRBD1|once|TRBV6-5|TRBJ2-7
CASSYSRQGAGEQYF
TGTGCCAGCAGTTACTCGAGACAGGGGGCGGGCGAGCAGTACTTC
>.|.|TRBV5-1|TRBJ2-7
CASSAGTSTREQYF
TGCGCCAGCAGCGCCGGGACAAGCACCCGCGAGCAGTACTTC
>TRBD2|.|TRBV5-1|TRBJ2-1
CASSPTSGRNNEQFF
TGCGCCAGCAGCCCAACTAGCGGGAGGAACAATGAGCAGTTCTTC
>.|.|TRBV15|TRBJ1-3
CATSSSSGNTIYF
TGTGCCACCAGCAGTAGCTCTGGAAACACCATATATTTT